The 15 T cell receptor beta chains below come from one sample, sequenced in a study of T cell responses to AZD1222 COVID-19 vaccine. Here immunoSEQ multiplex PCR was the method, and the copy in TCRdb shows in-frame clones only, minus some. The sample has 95,000 to 150,000 clones, around 92% seen once. This material consisted of peripheral blood, taken 28 days after the second AZD1222 dose. The origin of the receptors is an adult who received the AZD1222 COVID-19 vaccine.

V is TRBV3-1 (or the pseudogene TRBV3-2) and J is TRBJ1-2; the D is unclear. Germline values: CDR1 LGHDT, CDR2 YNNKEL (reference sequence). The CDR3 has 14 amino acids. V lost 1 base, J lost 5 bases, and 11 bases lay in between. The CDR3 reads CASSQVDPSYGYTF. CDR3 bases: TGTGCCAGCAGCCAAGTGGATCCCTCTTATGGCTACACCTTC.

The chain combines TRBV10-1 with TRBJ1-5; TRBD1 might be the D (5 bases). This CDR3 is 13 amino acids long. Between the trimmed V and J ends, which lost 4 bases and 7 bases, there was a span of 11 bases. In germline, CDR1 is WNHNN, CDR2 SYGVQD (reference sequence). In nucleotides, the CDR3 is TGCGCCAGCAGTGCAGGGATGGAACAGCCCCAGCATTTT. The encoded protein is CASSAGMEQPQHF.

This clone was observed once. The chain is built from TRBV27 and TRBJ2-3; 7 bases match TRBD2. V trimming: 6 bases; J trimming: 1 base; junction bases outside the gene matches: 13. This CDR3 has 17 residues. Germline V CDR1 and CDR2: MNHEY, SMNVEV (reference sequence). This chain's CDR3 is CASSPRRELGGTDTQYF. The CDR3 region has the DNA TGTGCCAGCAGCCCGCGGCGGGAGTTGGGCGGCACAGATACGCAGTATTTT.

This chain uses TRBV5-1 with TRBJ2-1; D tentatively fits TRBD1 or TRBD2 (6 bases each). CDR1 is SGHRS, CDR2 YFSETQ, per germline. CDR3 length equals 15 residues. V lost 3 bases to trimming and J lost 6 bases, with 16 bases between them. Here the CDR3 reads CASSSVRGGTNEQFF. The CDR3 region has the DNA TGCGCCAGCAGCTCCGTCAGAGGGGGGACCAATGAGCAGTTCTTC.

This clone was found once. The V and J genes are TRBV5-5 and TRBJ1-5; D unclear. V was cut by 0 bases and J by 0 bases, with 16 bases left in between. This CDR3 is built from 18 residues. Germline CDR1 and CDR2: SGHKS and YYEKEE (reference sequence). The chain's CDR3 is CASSLELAELYSNQPQHF. CDR3 coding DNA: TGTGCCAGCAGCTTGGAACTAGCTGAGCTGTATAGCAATCAGCCCCAGCATTTT.

V is TRBV7-9 and J is TRBJ1-5, with D perhaps TRBD1 (6 bases). V was cut by 5 bases and J by 4 bases, with 24 bases left in between. This CDR3 is built from 18 residues. CDR1 and CDR2 (germline): SEHNR, FQNEAQ (reference sequence). In DNA, the CDR3 is TGTGCCAGCAGCCCCGGAGGGGGGGGAGGGAGTAGGAATCAGCCCCAGCATTTT. Translating it yields CASSPGGGGGSRNQPQHF.

This rearrangement joins TRBV5-6 to TRBJ1-5, with TRBD1 matching over 10 bases. After removal of 2 bases from V and 3 bases from J, the junction contained 2 bases not matched to a gene. There are 15 residues in the CDR3. The V gene's germline CDR1 is SGHDT and CDR2 YYEEEE. This CDR3 reads CASSFGTGDNQPQHF. The CDR3 DNA sequence: TGTGCCAGCAGCTTTGGGACAGGGGACAATCAGCCCCAGCATTTT.

This chain links TRBV25-1 with TRBJ1-6; D remains unclear. The CDR3 runs to 13 residues. Trimming shortened V by 3 bases and J by 7 bases, and 7 bases separated the two germline ends. Germline assignment: CDR1 MGHDK and CDR2 SYGVNS. DNA of the CDR3: TGTGCCAGCAGTGATCGGACGAATTCACCCCTCCACTTT. It encodes CASSDRTNSPLHF.

This clone has only one observation. The rearrangement uses TRBV6-5 and TRBJ1-5, with a weak D call TRBD1 (6 bases). V was clipped by 8 bases and J by 6 bases, with 20 bases between them. This CDR3 spans 15 amino acids. CDR1 and CDR2 (germline): MNHEY, SVGAGI. DNA of the CDR3: TGTGCCAGCGGAGCAGCGGGGGCTCCCCGTCAGCCCCAGCATTTT. Residues: CASGAAGAPRQPQHF.

The CDR3 loop reads CASSSPRAMNTEAFF. The CDR3 region has the DNA TGTGCCAGCAGCAGCCCAAGGGCCATGAACACTGAAGCTTTCTTT. V gene TRBV28 combines with J gene TRBJ1-1; no clear D gene. The CDR3 has 15 residues. The germline V gene encodes CDR1 MDHEN and CDR2 SYDVKM. V lost 6 bases and J lost 0, with 14 bases in between.

This chain links TRBV28 with TRBJ1-5; D is uncertain. The CDR3 is 13 amino acids. Germline V lookup: CDR1 MDHEN, CDR2 SYDVKM. V gave up 7 bases and J gave up 2 bases, with 9 bases separating them. DNA for the CDR3: TGTGCCAGCATCTCGGGTGGCAATCAGCCCCAGCATTTT. It encodes CASISGGNQPQHF.

The chain uses TRBV28 and TRBJ1-2, with 7 bases fitting TRBD1. CDR1 is MDHEN, CDR2 SYDVKM, per germline. The CDR3 totals 16 residues. V lost 4 bases to trimming and J lost 1 base; unmatched junction nucleotides: 9. The CDR3 reads CASSWQGGRLNYGYTF. The DNA of the CDR3 is TGTGCCAGCAGTTGGCAGGGGGGACGCCTTAACTATGGCTACACCTTC.

The CDR3 DNA follows: TGTGCCAGCAGCCCACTAGCGGGAGATTTCAATGAGCAGTTCTTC. Amino acid sequence: CASSPLAGDFNEQFF. The V gene is TRBV3-1 (or the pseudogene TRBV3-2), the J gene TRBJ2-1; 11 positions match TRBD2. Trimming at V came to 4 bases and at J to 6 bases, leaving 5 bases not matched to a gene. Germline assignment: CDR1 LGHDT and CDR2 YNNKEL (reference sequence). The CDR3 consists of 15 residues.

The J gene is TRBJ1-5, the V gene TRBV2; D may be TRBD1 (5 bases). Germline CDR1 and CDR2: SNHLY and FYNNEI. Trimming left V 7 bases short and J 0 bases short, with 13 bases between. This CDR3 contains 15 residues. The CDR3 DNA is TGTGCCAGCACAGCGGGACTTCATAGCAATCAGCCCCAGCATTTT. This gives the protein CASTAGLHSNQPQHF.

This clone occurred once. The CDR3 spells CASSLGATNYGYTF. CDR3 coding DNA: TGTGCCAGCAGTTTAGGGGCTACTAACTATGGCTACACCTTC. The V call is TRBV28, the J call TRBJ1-2; D is possibly TRBD1 (5 bases). Germline V lookup: CDR1 MDHEN, CDR2 SYDVKM. This CDR3 is 14 amino acids long. Trimming stripped 2 bases from V and 0 bases from J, with 7 bases between.